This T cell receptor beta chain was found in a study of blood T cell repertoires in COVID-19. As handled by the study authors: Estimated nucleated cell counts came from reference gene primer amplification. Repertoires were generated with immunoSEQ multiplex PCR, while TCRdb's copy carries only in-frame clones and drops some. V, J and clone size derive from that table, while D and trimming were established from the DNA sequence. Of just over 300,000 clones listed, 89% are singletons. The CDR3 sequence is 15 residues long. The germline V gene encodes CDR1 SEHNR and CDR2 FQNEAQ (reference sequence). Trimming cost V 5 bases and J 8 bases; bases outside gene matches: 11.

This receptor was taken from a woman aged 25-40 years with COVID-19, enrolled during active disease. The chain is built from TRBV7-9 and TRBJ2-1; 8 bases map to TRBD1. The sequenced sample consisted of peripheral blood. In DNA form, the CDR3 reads TGTGCCAGCAGCAACCGACAGGGGCCGAGGGATGAGCAGTTCTTC. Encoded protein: CASSNRQGPRDEQFF. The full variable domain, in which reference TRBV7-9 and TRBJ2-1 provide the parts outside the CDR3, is DTGVSQNPRHKITKRGQNVTFRCDPISEHNRLYWYRQTLGQGPEFLTYFQNEAQLEKSRLLSDRFSAERPKGSFSTLEIQRTEQGDSAMYLCASSNRQGPRDEQFFGPGTRLTVL.